The clone carrying this T cell receptor beta chain was seen repeatedly, ten times or more. Its matching antigen is unknown. V lost 6 bases, J lost 6 bases, and 15 bases lay in between. Germline loops: CDR1 MNHNS, CDR2 SASEGT. This CDR3 has 13 amino acids. The data were taken from a study of T cell repertoires in cytomegalovirus infection. Turning to the study itself: Based on public TCR beta signatures, there were indications of CMV infection and of a matching HLA type.

Study outcomes and limitations: Clonotypes of TCR beta that were HLA-C-restricted and CMV-specific dominated the ex vivo response. Carriers of CMV and the relevant HLA type were discriminated by public TCR beta frequency.

In TCRdb, the reads were re-called with MiXCR into one record per CDR3 protein. This sample carries hundreds of thousands of distinct CDR3 sequences, 6% to 8% of them seen once, and the ten largest clones take around 6.9%. Sequencing was performed on PBMCs. This chain joins TRBV6-1 and TRBJ2-7; no definite D call. The sequence derives from a human donor in good health (CMV status not recorded). Some clones in this sample may be carry-over from other donors' samples. CDR3 sequence: CASSLETNGEQYF. In nucleotides, the CDR3 is TGTGCCAGCAGCCTGGAGACAAACGGCGAGCAGTACTTC.